The following is a T cell receptor (beta chain) sequence with its context. The antigen is unknown. This CDR3 spans 16 amino acids. With constant-segment primers, 5'RACE yielded cDNA libraries of TCR alpha and TCR beta that carried sample barcodes and UMIs. In TCRdb, the 5' RACE reads were re-called with MiXCR into one record per CDR3 protein. The sample lists roughly 410,000 distinct CDR3 sequences; roughly 26% were seen once. This sample is drawn from a study of T-cell memory formation after mild COVID-19. Study-wide findings and caveats: Day 37-peaking second-wave clones had unconfirmed SARS-CoV-2 specificity. Cross-reactive memory apparently joined, as some responding clones appeared in pre-infection memory.

This chain connects TRBV21-1 to TRBJ2-5; the table assigns TRBD2, which was not confirmed against the DNA. TRBV21-1 represents a pseudogene. Sequences were obtained from PBMCs or a T cell subset sorted from them (not recorded which). The receptor was derived from an adult woman who had mild COVID-19 (a few samples of this study predate the infection). Cell type and time point are not known. CDR3 sequence (DNA): TGTGCCAGCGGACCCGAAGGGAGCGGGGGAATGGGGACCCAGTACTTC. Protein product: CASGPEGSGGMGTQYF.